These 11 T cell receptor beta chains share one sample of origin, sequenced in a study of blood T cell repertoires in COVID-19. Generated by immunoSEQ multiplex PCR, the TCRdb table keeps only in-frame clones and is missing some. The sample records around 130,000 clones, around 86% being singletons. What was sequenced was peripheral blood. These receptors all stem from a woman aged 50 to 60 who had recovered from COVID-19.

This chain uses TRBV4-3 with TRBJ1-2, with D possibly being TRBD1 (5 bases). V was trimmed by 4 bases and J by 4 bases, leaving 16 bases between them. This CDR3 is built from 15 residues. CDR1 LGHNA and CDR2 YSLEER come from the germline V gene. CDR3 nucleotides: TGCGCCAGCAGCCTACAAGAAGGACAACTCTATGGCTACACCTTC. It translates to CASSLQEGQLYGYTF.

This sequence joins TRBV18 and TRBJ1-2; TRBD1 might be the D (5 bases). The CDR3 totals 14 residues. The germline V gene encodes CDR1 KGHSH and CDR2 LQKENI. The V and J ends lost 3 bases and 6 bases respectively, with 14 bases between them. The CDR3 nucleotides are TGTGCCAGCTCACCCTCCCAGGGATGGGATGGCTACACCTTC. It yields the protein CASSPSQGWDGYTF.

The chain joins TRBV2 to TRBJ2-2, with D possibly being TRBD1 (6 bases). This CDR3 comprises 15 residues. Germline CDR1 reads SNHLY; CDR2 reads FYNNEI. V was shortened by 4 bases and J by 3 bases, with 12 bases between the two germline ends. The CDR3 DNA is TGTGCCAGCAGTGGCAGGGGCGGCGACACCGGGGAGCTGTTTTTT. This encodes CASSGRGGDTGELFF.

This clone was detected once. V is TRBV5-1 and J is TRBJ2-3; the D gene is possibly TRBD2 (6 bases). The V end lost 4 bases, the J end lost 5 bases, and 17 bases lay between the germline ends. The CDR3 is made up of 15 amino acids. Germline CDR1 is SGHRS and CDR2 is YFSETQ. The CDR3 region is CASSAGTSPQDTQYF. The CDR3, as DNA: TGCGCCAGCAGCGCTGGGACTTCCCCACAAGATACGCAGTATTTT.

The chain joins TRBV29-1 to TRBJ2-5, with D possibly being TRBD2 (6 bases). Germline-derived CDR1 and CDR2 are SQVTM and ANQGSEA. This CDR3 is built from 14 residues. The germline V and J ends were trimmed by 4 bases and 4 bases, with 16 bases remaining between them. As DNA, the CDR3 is TGCAGCGTTGTAGGAGCGGGTAGTATAGAGACCCAGTACTTC. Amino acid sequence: CSVVGAGSIETQYF.

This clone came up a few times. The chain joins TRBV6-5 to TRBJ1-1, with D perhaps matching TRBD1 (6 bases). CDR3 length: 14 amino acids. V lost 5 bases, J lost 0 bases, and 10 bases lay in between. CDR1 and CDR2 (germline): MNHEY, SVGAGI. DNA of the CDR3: TGTGCCAGCAGTAGGACAGCCTTGAACACTGAAGCTTTCTTT. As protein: CASSRTALNTEAFF.

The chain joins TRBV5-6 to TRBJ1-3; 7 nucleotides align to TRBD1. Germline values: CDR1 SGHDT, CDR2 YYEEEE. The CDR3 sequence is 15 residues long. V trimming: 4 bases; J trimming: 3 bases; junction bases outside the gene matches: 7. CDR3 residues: CASSAGGSYGNTIYF. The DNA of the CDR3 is TGTGCCAGCAGCGCAGGGGGATCGTATGGAAACACCATATATTTT.

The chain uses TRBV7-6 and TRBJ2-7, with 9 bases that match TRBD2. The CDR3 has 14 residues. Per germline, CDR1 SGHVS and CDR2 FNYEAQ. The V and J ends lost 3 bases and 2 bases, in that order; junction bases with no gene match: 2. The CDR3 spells CASSFGGGAYEQYF. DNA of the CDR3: TGTGCCAGCAGCTTCGGCGGGGGGGCCTACGAGCAGTACTTC.

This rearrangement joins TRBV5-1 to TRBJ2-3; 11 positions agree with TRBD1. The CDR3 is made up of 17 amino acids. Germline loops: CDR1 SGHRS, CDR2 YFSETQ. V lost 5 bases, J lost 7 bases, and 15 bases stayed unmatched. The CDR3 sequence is CASSFGLIRDRGYTQYF. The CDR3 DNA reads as TGCGCCAGCAGTTTTGGGCTAATCCGGGACAGGGGGTATACGCAGTATTTT.

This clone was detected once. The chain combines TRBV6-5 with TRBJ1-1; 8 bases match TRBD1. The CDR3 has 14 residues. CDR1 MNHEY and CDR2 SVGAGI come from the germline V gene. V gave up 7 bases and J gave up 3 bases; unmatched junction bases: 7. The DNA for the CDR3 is TGTGCCAGCAACGGGCAGGGGGCGGACACTGAAGCTTTCTTT. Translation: CASNGQGADTEAFF.

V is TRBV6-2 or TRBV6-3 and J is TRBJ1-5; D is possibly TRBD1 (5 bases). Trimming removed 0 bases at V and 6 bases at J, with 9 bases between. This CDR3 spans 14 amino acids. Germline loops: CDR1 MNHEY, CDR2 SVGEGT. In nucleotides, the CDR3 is TGTGCCAGCAGTTACTCAGGAGGGGTTCAGCCCCAGCATTTT. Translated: CASSYSGGVQPQHF.